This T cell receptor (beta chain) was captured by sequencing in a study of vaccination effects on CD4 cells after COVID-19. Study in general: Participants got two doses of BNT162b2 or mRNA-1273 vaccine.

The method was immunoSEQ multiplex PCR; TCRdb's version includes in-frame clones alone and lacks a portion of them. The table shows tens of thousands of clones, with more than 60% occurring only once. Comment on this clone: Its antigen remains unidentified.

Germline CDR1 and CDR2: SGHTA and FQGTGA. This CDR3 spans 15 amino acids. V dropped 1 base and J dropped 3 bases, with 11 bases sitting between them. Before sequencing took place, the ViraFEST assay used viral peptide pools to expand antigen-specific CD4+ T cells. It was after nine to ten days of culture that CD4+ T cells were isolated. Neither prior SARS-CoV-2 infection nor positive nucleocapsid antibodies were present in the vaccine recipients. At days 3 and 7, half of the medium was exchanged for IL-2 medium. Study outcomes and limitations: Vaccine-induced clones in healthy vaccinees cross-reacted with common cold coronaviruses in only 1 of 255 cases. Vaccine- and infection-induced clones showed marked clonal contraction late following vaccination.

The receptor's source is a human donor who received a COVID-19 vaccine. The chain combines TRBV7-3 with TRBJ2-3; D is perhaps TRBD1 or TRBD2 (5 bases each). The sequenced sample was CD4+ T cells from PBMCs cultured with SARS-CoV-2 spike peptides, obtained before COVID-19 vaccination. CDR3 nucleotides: TGTGCCAGCAGCTTAAAACGGGGCGGGACAGATACGCAGTATTTT. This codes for CASSLKRGGTDTQYF.